This T cell receptor (beta chain) is drawn from a study of T cell repertoires in cytomegalovirus infection. On the study more broadly: Public TCR beta signatures were indicative of both CMV infection and a matching HLA type.

At least ten counts were recorded for this clonotype. No antigen is known for it. From germline, CDR1 is KGHSH and CDR2 LQKENI. V lost 1 base and J lost 4, with 5 bases in between. CDR3 length: 13 amino acids. Each CDR3 protein gets one entry after TCRdb re-called the reads with MiXCR. The table shows around 440,000 distinct CDR3 sequences, with approximately 10% occurring only once. Regarding the study as a whole: Public TCR beta family frequency separated CMV-and-HLA carriers, including in an independent cohort. Dominant in the ex vivo response were TCR beta clonotypes restricted by HLA-C and specific for CMV.

The sequenced sample was PBMCs. The receptor was derived from a human donor in good health (CMV status not recorded). Some clones in this sample may be carry-over from other donors' samples. This chain connects TRBV18 to TRBJ2-1, with unresolved D. CDR3 bases: TGTGCCAGCTCACCACTACAGTACAATGAGCAGTTCTTC. It yields the protein CASSPLQYNEQFF.